This passage covers 9 T cell receptor beta chains from one sample sequenced in a study of PD-1 blockade in classical Hodgkin lymphoma. The time point was: cycle 4 day 1 (C4D1), after more than five weeks of nivolumab. Brentuximab vedotin exposure varied, and every patient relapsed after autologous stem cell transplantation. It was by magnetic negative selection that CD4+ T cells were purified from thawed PBMCs. Generated by immunoSEQ multiplex PCR, the TCRdb table keeps only in-frame clones and is missing some. This sample has over 15,000 clones, with approximately 72% found just once. The source material was CD4+ T cells from blood, sampled before the fourth cycle of nivolumab. Receptors were obtained from a human donor with classical Hodgkin lymphoma.

The gene calls are TRBV9 and TRBJ1-2; a possible D gene is TRBD1 (6 bases). Germline CDR1 SGDLS, CDR2 YYNGEE. Trimming removed 3 bases at V and 2 bases at J, with 23 bases between. This CDR3 has 18 amino acids. The DNA of the CDR3 is TGTGCCAGCAGCGCTTTTGAACAGGGTCCTGGGTTCAACTATGGCTACACCTTC. It encodes CASSAFEQGPGFNYGYTF.

The chain combines TRBV30 with TRBJ2-3; D may be TRBD1 or TRBD2 (6 bases each). The CDR3 contains 16 residues. Germline CDR1 and CDR2: GTSNPN and SVGIG (reference sequence). With 0 bases removed from V and 5 bases from J, the gap between germline ends came to 18 bases. The DNA of the CDR3 is TGTGCCTGGAGTGTCCCCCCGGGGGCTTGGGGAGATACGCAGTATTTT. It translates to CAWSVPPGAWGDTQYF.

The chain carries TRBV6-1 and TRBJ2-2; D uncertain. Trimming shortened V by 10 bases and J by 0 bases, and 12 bases separated the two germline ends. The CDR3 spans 14 residues. The germline gives CDR1 MNHNS, CDR2 SASEGT. The CDR3: CATNGQSNTGELFF. CDR3 DNA: TGTGCCACCAACGGGCAATCGAACACCGGGGAGCTGTTTTTT.

This chain links TRBV19 with TRBJ2-2, with D possibly called TRBD1 or TRBD2 (5 bases each). Germline CDR1 reads LNHDA; CDR2 reads SQIVND (reference sequence). Trimming left V 5 bases short and J 5 bases short, with 6 bases between. This CDR3 has 12 amino acids. DNA of the CDR3: TGTGCCAGTAGTTGGGGGACCGGGGAGCTGTTTTTT. Translation: CASSWGTGELFF.

The V call is TRBV19, the J call TRBJ2-2; perhaps TRBD2 as D (6 bases). V was clipped by 3 bases and J by 1 base, with 12 bases between them. This CDR3 is 16 amino acids long. The germline V gene encodes CDR1 LNHDA and CDR2 SQIVND (reference sequence). The CDR3 coding sequence is TGTGCCAGTAGTATTGGTGGAGGGGTGAACACCGGGGAGCTGTTTTTT. It translates to CASSIGGGVNTGELFF.

This chain connects TRBV5-1 to TRBJ2-2; D is uncertain. The CDR3 contains 15 residues. Germline CDR1 is SGHRS and CDR2 is YFSETQ. Trimming left V 0 bases short and J 0 bases short, with 6 bases between. In nucleotides, the CDR3 is TGCGCCAGCAGCTTGGCCCTCGCGAACACCGGGGAGCTGTTTTTT. It translates to CASSLALANTGELFF.

The V and J genes are TRBV5-4 and TRBJ2-1; possibly TRBD1 or TRBD2 for D (5 bases each). This CDR3 spans 15 amino acids. Per the germline V gene, CDR1 is SGHNT and CDR2 is YYREEE (reference sequence). Trimming took 2 bases from V and 6 from J, leaving 15 bases between them. The CDR3 is CASSLDLSGGNEQFF. Here the CDR3 DNA reads TGTGCCAGCAGCTTAGACTTGTCTGGGGGCAATGAGCAGTTCTTC.

CDR3: CATSRERDSFIGNEQFF. CDR3 DNA sequence: TGTGCCACCAGCAGAGAACGGGACAGTTTTATAGGCAATGAGCAGTTCTTC. V is TRBV15 and J is TRBJ2-1, with TRBD1 matching 7 bases. The CDR3 totals 17 residues. V was clipped by 0 bases and J by 6 bases; unmatched bases: 11. Germline values: CDR1 LNHNV, CDR2 YYDKDF (reference sequence).

This clone was observed a single time. The rearrangement uses TRBV4-1 and TRBJ1-2; TRBD1 agrees at 8 bases. The CDR3 spans 15 residues. V was pared by 1 base and J by 2 bases, with 3 bases of the junction left unmatched. The V gene's germline CDR1 is MGHRA and CDR2 YSYEKL. CDR3 DNA sequence: TGCGCCAGCAGCCAAGGGGACAGGCCGAACTATGGCTACACCTTC. Translated, it gives CASSQGDRPNYGYTF.